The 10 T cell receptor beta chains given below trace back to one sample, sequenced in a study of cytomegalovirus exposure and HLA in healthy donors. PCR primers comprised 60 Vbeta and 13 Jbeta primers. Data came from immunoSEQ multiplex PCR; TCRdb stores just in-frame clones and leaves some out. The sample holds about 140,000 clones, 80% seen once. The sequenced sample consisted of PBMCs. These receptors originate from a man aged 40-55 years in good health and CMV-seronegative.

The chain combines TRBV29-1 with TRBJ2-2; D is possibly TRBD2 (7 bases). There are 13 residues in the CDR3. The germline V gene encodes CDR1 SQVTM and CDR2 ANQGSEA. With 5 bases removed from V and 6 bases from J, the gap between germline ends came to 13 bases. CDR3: CSVTGGASGELFF. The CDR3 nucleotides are TGCAGCGTTACGGGGGGCGCCTCCGGGGAGCTGTTTTTT.

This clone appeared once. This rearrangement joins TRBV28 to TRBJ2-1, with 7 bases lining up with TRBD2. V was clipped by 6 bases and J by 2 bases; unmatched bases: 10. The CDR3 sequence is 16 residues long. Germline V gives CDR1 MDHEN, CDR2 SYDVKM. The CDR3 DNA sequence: TGTGCCAGCAGGACCTCTCGCAGCGGGGCCTACAATGAGCAGTTCTTC. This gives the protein CASRTSRSGAYNEQFF. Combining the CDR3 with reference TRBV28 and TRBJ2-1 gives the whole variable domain DVKVTQSSRYLVKRTGEKVFLECVQDMDHENMFWYRQDPGLGLRLIYFSYDVKMKEKGDIPEGYSVSREKKERFSLILESASTNQTSMYLCASRTSRSGAYNEQFFGPGTRLTVL.

CDR3 loop: CAWSRVAYEQYF. CDR3 in DNA: TGTGCCTGGAGTCGAGTAGCCTACGAGCAGTACTTC. V is TRBV30 and J is TRBJ2-7; no firm D call. CDR3 length: 12 amino acids. V was clipped by 2 bases and J by 2 bases, with 7 bases between them. In germline, CDR1 is GTSNPN, CDR2 SVGIG (reference sequence).

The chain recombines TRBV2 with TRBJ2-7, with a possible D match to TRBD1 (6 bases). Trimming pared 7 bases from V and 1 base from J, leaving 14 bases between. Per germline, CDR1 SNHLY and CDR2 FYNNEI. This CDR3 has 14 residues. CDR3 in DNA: TGTGCCAGCAACACAGGGCGCTCGTCCTACGAGCAGTACTTC. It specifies CASNTGRSSYEQYF.

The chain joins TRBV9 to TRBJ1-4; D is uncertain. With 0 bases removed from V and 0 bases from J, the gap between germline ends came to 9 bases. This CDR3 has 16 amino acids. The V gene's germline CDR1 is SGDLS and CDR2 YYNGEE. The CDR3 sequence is CASSVAEEATNEKLFF. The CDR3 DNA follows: TGTGCCAGCAGCGTAGCAGAGGAAGCAACTAATGAAAAACTGTTTTTT.

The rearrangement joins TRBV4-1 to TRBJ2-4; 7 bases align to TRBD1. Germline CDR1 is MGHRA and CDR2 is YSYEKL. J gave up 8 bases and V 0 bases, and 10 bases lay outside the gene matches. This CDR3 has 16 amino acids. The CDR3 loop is CASSQDQTGLRDIQYF. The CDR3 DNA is TGCGCCAGCAGCCAAGACCAGACAGGGCTGCGGGACATTCAGTACTTC.

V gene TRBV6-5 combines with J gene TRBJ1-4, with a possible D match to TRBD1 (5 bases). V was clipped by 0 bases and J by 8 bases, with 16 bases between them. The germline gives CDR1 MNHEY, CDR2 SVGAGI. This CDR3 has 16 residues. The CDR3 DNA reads TGTGCCAGCAGTTACTCGAGCCAGGGAACGGGCGAAAAACTGTTTTTT. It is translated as CASSYSSQGTGEKLFF.

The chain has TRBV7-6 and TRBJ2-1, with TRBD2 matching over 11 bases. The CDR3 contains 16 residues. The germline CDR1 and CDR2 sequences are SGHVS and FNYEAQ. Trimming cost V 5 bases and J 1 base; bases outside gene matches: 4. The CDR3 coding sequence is TGTGCCAGCAGCCGGACTAGCGGGTTATCCTACAATGAGCAGTTCTTC. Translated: CASSRTSGLSYNEQFF.

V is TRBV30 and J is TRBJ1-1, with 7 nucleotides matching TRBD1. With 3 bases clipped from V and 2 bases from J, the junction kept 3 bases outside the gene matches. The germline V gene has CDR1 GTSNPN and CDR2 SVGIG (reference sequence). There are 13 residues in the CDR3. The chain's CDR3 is CAWRTGPNTEAFF. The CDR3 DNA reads TGTGCCTGGAGGACAGGGCCAAACACTGAAGCTTTCTTT.

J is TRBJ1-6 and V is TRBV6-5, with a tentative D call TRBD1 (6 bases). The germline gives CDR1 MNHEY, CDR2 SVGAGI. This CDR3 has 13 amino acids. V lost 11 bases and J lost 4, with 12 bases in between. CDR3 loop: CAVQQGYNSPLHF. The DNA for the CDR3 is TGTGCCGTACAACAGGGATATAATTCACCCCTCCACTTT.